Described below is a single TCR beta chain sequence and its context. The antigen is undetermined. This sample is drawn from a study of T cell responses to AZD1222 COVID-19 vaccine. General study points: Receipt of two AZD1222 doses was followed by a rise in Spike-specific TCR breadth and depth. Every sample of the repertoires postdated the peak T cell response. The sample set comprised mostly white British donors with more females, and clonal diversity was possibly underestimated.

The repertoire was sequenced with immunoSEQ multiplex PCR; TCRdb's copy has only in-frame clones and lacks some. The sample lists about 110,000 clones, around 90% occurring once. This CDR3 region has 16 residues. Germline trimming cut 5 bases from V and 2 bases from J; bases unmatched to any gene: 8. Germline V gene lookup returns CDR1 SGHTA and CDR2 FQGNSA. The specimen was peripheral blood, collected on day 0 of AZD1222 vaccination. The chain carries TRBV7-2 and TRBJ1-5; 8 positions agree with TRBD1. The origin of this receptor is an adult in good health. The CDR3 bases are TGTGCCAGCAGCCCTGGACAGGGCATGGGCAATCAGCCCCAGCATTTT. This sequence encodes CASSPGQGMGNQPQHF.